These 16 T cell receptor beta chains came from one sample sequenced in a study of Graves' ophthalmopathy and Graves' hyperthyroidism. Researchers took RNA transcripts and amplified TCR beta CDR3 regions from them. Investigators did first-round RT-PCR with HTBI primers, then second-round multiplex PCR. TCRdb re-derived calls from the multiplex PCR reads in MiXCR, one entry per CDR3 protein. The table lists 150,000 to 200,000 distinct CDR3 sequences, just under 40% of them singletons, with nearly 9% in the top ten. Source material: peripheral blood. Every receptor here comes from a man aged 25 to 40 with Graves' ophthalmopathy.

The table lists this clonotype with many counts. V is TRBV18 and J is TRBJ2-7; D is unresolved. Deletions cut 0 bases from V and 7 bases from J, with 10 bases between. This CDR3 contains 13 residues. In germline, CDR1 is KGHSH, CDR2 LQKENI. In DNA form, the CDR3 reads TGTGCCAGCTCACCACCAAGTGTTGGAGAGCAGTACTTC. Residues: CASSPPSVGEQYF. Filled out from reference TRBV18 and TRBJ2-7, the complete variable domain reads NAGVMQNPRHLVRRRGQEARLRCSPMKGHSHVYWYRQLPEEGLKFMVYLQKENIIDESGMPKERFSAEFPKEGPSILRIQQVVRGDSAAYFCASSPPSVGEQYFGPGTRLTVT.

This clonotype was seen ten or more times. The chain joins TRBV30 to TRBJ1-3; D not resolved. CDR1 is GTSNPN and CDR2 is SVGIG in the germline V gene (reference sequence). This CDR3 comprises 14 residues. The V end was cut by 1 base, the J end by 2 bases, with 9 bases between. The CDR3 DNA is TGTGCCTGGAGTGATCGGACGGCTGGAAACACCATATATTTT. This translates into CAWSDRTAGNTIYF.

This clonotype came up many times. The J gene is TRBJ1-1, the V gene TRBV6-5; tentatively, D is TRBD1 (5 bases). The CDR3 is made up of 16 amino acids. Germline V CDR1 and CDR2: MNHEY, SVGAGI. The ends were cut back, 8 bases at V and 0 bases at J, with 19 bases in the middle. CDR3 sequence: CASELTRGLLNTEAFF. As DNA, the CDR3 is TGTGCCAGCGAACTGACAAGGGGCCTTTTGAACACTGAAGCTTTCTTT.

This clonotype was seen ten or more times. This chain uses TRBV9 with TRBJ2-5; 12 bases agree with TRBD1. This CDR3 is built from 15 residues. Germline CDR1 and CDR2: SGDLS and YYNGEE. J gave up 5 bases and V 4 bases, and 6 bases lay outside the gene matches. The CDR3, as DNA: TGTGCCAGCAGCATCTCGGGACAGGGGGCGGAGACCCAGTACTTC. Its translation: CASSISGQGAETQYF.

The chain recombines TRBV12-3 or TRBV12-4 with TRBJ2-7, with D uncertain. The CDR3 extends over 13 amino acids. Trimming took 2 bases from V and 3 from J, leaving 8 bases between them. The CDR3: CASSLLQNYEQYF. For the CDR3, the DNA is TGTGCCAGCAGTTTATTACAGAACTACGAGCAGTACTTC.

This clonotype was detected ten times or more. The CDR3 region is CSVEVRGETQYF. CDR3 in DNA: TGCAGCGTTGAAGTCAGGGGAGAGACCCAGTACTTC. This rearrangement joins TRBV29-1 to TRBJ2-5; a weak D match, TRBD1 (6 bases). The CDR3 has 12 amino acids. Looked up from germline, CDR1 is SQVTM and CDR2 is ANQGSEA. With 1 base removed from V and 4 bases from J, the gap between germline ends came to 7 bases.

Comments on this clonotype: One end of the junction is discordant with germline, which a read error may explain. The chain uses TRBV28 and TRBJ1-1, with D tentatively TRBD1 (6 bases). The CDR3 loop spans 15 amino acids. Germline V gene data show CDR1 as MDHEN and CDR2 as SYDVKM. The CDR3 region has the DNA TGTGCCAACAGTCGGGGGGGCGCTTGGTCTTCTGAAGCTTTCTTT. Its translation: CANSRGGAWSSEAFF. The full variable domain, its missing parts supplied by reference TRBV28 and TRBJ1-1, is DVKVTQSSRYLVKRTGEKVFLECVQDMDHENMFWYRQDPGLGLRLIYFSYDVKMKEKGDIPEGYSVSREKKERFSLILESASTNQTSMYLCANSRGGAWSSEAFFGQGTRLTVV.

This chain connects TRBV30 to TRBJ2-5, with D unresolved. The CDR3 covers 11 residues. Per germline, CDR1 GTSNPN and CDR2 SVGIG (reference sequence). Trimming pared 2 bases from V and 4 bases from J, leaving 5 bases between. The CDR3 coding sequence is TGTGCCTGGAGTTCGGGAGAGACCCAGTACTTC. Protein sequence: CAWSSGETQYF. Full variable domain (remainder filled in from reference TRBV30 and TRBJ2-5): SQTIHQWPATLVQPVGSPLSLECTVEGTSNPNLYWYRQAAGRGLQLLFYSVGIGQISSEVPQNLSASRPQDRQFILSSKKLLLSDSGFYLCAWSSGETQYFGPGTRLLVL.

This clonotype was seen at least ten times. The V and J genes are TRBV13 and TRBJ2-7, with TRBD2 matching over 8 bases. Germline V gene sequence: CDR1 PRHDT, CDR2 FYEKMQ (reference sequence). The CDR3 runs to 19 residues. The V and J ends lost 5 bases and 1 base, in that order; junction bases with no gene match: 19. The CDR3 sequence is CASSDWWGRISGRSYEQYF. The CDR3 DNA reads as TGTGCCAGCAGCGACTGGTGGGGCCGGATCAGCGGGAGATCCTACGAGCAGTACTTC.

This chain joins TRBV11-1 and TRBJ2-6; tentatively, D is TRBD1 or TRBD2 (6 bases each). CDR3 size: 16 residues. Germline V gene sequence: CDR1 SGHAT, CDR2 FQDESV (reference sequence). Trimming left V 5 bases short and J 1 base short, with 12 bases between. The CDR3 DNA sequence: TGTGCCAGCAGCCCCACAGGGACTTCTGGGGCCAACGTCCTGACTTTC. It specifies CASSPTGTSGANVLTF.

V and J are TRBV12-3 or TRBV12-4 and TRBJ2-7; no definite D call. The V end lost 3 bases, the J end lost 3 bases, and 9 bases lay between the germline ends. The CDR3 covers 13 residues. The CDR3, as DNA: TGTGCCAGCAGTTTCAACTCCCGCTACGAGCAGTACTTC. It codes for CASSFNSRYEQYF.

This chain uses TRBV13 with TRBJ2-3; no reliable D call. V lost 3 bases and J 0 bases, leaving 7 bases between the germline ends. CDR1 PRHDT and CDR2 FYEKMQ come from the germline V gene (reference sequence). The CDR3 covers 14 residues. CDR3 nucleotides: TGTGCCAGCAGCTTTACTGGGAGCACAGATACGCAGTATTTT. This sequence encodes CASSFTGSTDTQYF.

Ten or more counts support this clonotype. CDR3 loop: CASRRDRVRDSNQPQHF. The CDR3 DNA sequence: TGTGCCAGCCGGCGGGACAGGGTTCGCGATAGCAATCAGCCCCAGCATTTT. This rearrangement joins TRBV6-4 to TRBJ1-5; 9 bases map to TRBD1. CDR1 and CDR2 (germline): MRHNA, SNTAGT. CDR3 length equals 17 residues. The ends lost 8 bases at V and 0 bases at J; junction bases unmatched: 11.

This clonotype was detected ten times or more. V gene TRBV12-3 or TRBV12-4 combines with J gene TRBJ2-5; TRBD1 matches 9 bases. There are 15 residues in the CDR3. With V trimmed by 3 bases and J by 5 bases, 7 bases remained unmatched. CDR3 nucleotide sequence: TGTGCCAGCAGTTTGGTAGGGACAGGGAACGAGACCCAGTACTTC. It yields the protein CASSLVGTGNETQYF.

This clonotype was seen at least ten times. This sequence joins TRBV7-2 and TRBJ1-3, with a tentative D call TRBD1 (5 bases). V lost 5 bases and J 0 bases, leaving 20 bases between the germline ends. Germline V gene data show CDR1 as SGHTA and CDR2 as FQGNSA. The CDR3 consists of 18 residues. CDR3 coding DNA: TGTGCCAGCAGCCGACAGACCGGGACGGCCAGCTCTGGAAACACCATATATTTT. It specifies CASSRQTGTASSGNTIYF.

The table lists this clonotype with many counts. This chain uses TRBV28 with TRBJ2-7, with D possibly TRBD1 on 5 matching bases. The CDR3 has 13 residues. V was clipped by 5 bases and J by 6 bases, with 14 bases between them. Germline V gene sequence: CDR1 MDHEN, CDR2 SYDVKM. The CDR3 here is CASSPPYQGEQYF. DNA for the CDR3: TGTGCCAGCAGTCCTCCCTATCAGGGCGAGCAGTACTTC.